These T cell receptor beta chains were read from a single sample in a study of blood T cell repertoires in COVID-19. TCRdb keeps only in-frame clones here, not all; method: immunoSEQ multiplex PCR. The data hold about 150,000 clones, with roughly four fifths observed a single time. Sequencing was performed on peripheral blood. The receptors were gathered from a woman aged 60-75 years with acute or convalescent COVID-19. The CDR3 runs from the conserved cysteine through the conserved F or W. A D gene is named only where the DNA matches it firmly. Rows may omit the clone size; those that give it use once, few, many or a size class.

D: TRBD1; size: few; V: TRBV6-5; length: 14; J: TRBJ1-2; CDR3: CASSLTGEVYGYTF; DNA: TGTGCCAGCTCTCTGACAGGGGAGGTCTATGGCTACACCTTC
D: -; size: -; V: TRBV5-5; length: 12; J: TRBJ2-7; CDR3: CASSRNRDEQYF; DNA: TGTGCCAGCTCCCGGAACAGGGACGAGCAGTACTTC
D: TRBD1; size: -; V: TRBV15; length: 15; J: TRBJ2-1; CDR3: CATSVRQGAGNEQFF; DNA: TGTGCCACCAGCGTAAGACAGGGGGCGGGCAATGAGCAGTTCTTC
D: -; size: -; V: TRBV18; length: 15; J: TRBJ2-2; CDR3: CASSPSQANTGELFF; DNA: TGTGCCAGCTCACCATCCCAGGCTAACACCGGGGAGCTGTTTTTT
D: -; size: -; V: TRBV7-3; length: 15; J: TRBJ1-3; CDR3: CASSPRPGLGNTIYF; DNA: TGTGCCAGCAGCCCCCGACCCGGACTGGGAAACACCATATATTTT
D: -; size: -; V: TRBV18; length: 15; J: TRBJ1-2; CDR3: CASSPARGTDYGYTF; DNA: TGTGCCAGCTCACCGGCCAGAGGTACCGACTATGGCTACACCTTC
D: -; size: -; V: TRBV5-1; length: 16; J: TRBJ2-3; CDR3: CASSLAPRGNTDTQYF; DNA: TGCGCCAGCAGCTTGGCACCCAGGGGAAACACAGATACGCAGTATTTT
D: -; size: -; V: TRBV27; length: 15; J: TRBJ1-2; CDR3: CASSLFLGRGHGYTF; DNA: TGTGCCAGCAGTTTATTTTTGGGGCGGGGTCATGGCTACACCTTC
D: TRBD2; size: -; V: TRBV5-1; length: 15; J: TRBJ2-1; CDR3: CASSFGSGSNNEQFF; DNA: TGCGCCAGCAGCTTTGGCAGCGGGAGCAACAATGAGCAGTTCTTC
D: -; size: -; V: TRBV6-5; length: 16; J: TRBJ1-2; CDR3: CASSYSARGLDYGYTF; DNA: TGTGCCAGCAGTTACTCCGCCAGAGGATTAGACTATGGCTACACCTTC
D: -; size: -; V: TRBV10-3; length: 14; J: TRBJ1-5; CDR3: CAISLQVMGQPQHF; DNA: TGTGCCATCAGCCTACAGGTTATGGGTCAGCCCCAGCATTTT
D: TRBD2; size: -; V: TRBV7-6; length: 18; J: TRBJ2-1; CDR3: CASSAGTSGGAGGNEQFF; DNA: TGTGCCAGCAGCGCTGGGACTAGCGGGGGGGCCGGGGGTAATGAGCAGTTCTTC
D: -; size: once; V: TRBV1; length: 15; J: TRBJ2-5; CDR3: CTSSLKGGPQETQYF; DNA: TGCACCAGCAGCCTCAAGGGGGGGCCCCAAGAGACCCAGTACTTC
D: -; size: -; V: TRBV27; length: 16; J: TRBJ1-5; CDR3: CASRMDMSMGNQPQHF; DNA: TGTGCCAGCCGAATGGACATGTCCATGGGGAATCAGCCCCAGCATTTT
D: -; size: -; V: TRBV2; length: 14; J: TRBJ1-2; CDR3: CASRREVANYGYTF; DNA: TGTGCCAGCAGAAGGGAGGTGGCTAACTATGGCTACACTTTC
D: TRBD1; size: -; V: TRBV5-5; length: 17; J: TRBJ1-2; CDR3: CASSLDRGGQGGYGYTF; DNA: TGTGCCAGCAGCTTGGATAGGGGCGGACAGGGGGGCTATGGCTACACCTTC
D: -; size: -; V: TRBV5-5; length: 17; J: TRBJ1-6; CDR3: CASSPQAVSSYNSPLHF; DNA: TGTGCCAGCAGCCCTCAGGCCGTTAGCTCCTATAATTCACCCCTCCACTTT
D: -; size: -; V: TRBV19; length: 13; J: TRBJ1-2; CDR3: CASTLTGNRGYTF; DNA: TGTGCCAGTACCCTTACAGGGAATAGGGGCTACACCTTC